This T cell receptor (beta chain) derives from a study of PD-L1 blockade in urothelial cancer. In the study overall: In terms of prior chemotherapy, patients had received 0 to 3 regimens.

The CDR3 consists of 15 residues. Trimming took 2 bases from V and 6 from J; bases not matched to a gene: 8. The germline V gene has CDR1 MNHNY and CDR2 SVGAGI (reference sequence). Sequenced by immunoSEQ multiplex PCR; TCRdb stores in-frame clones only, minus some. The table lists more than 40,000 clones, around 89% of them singletons, with 14% in the top ten. The chain couples TRBV6-6 to TRBJ2-7; TRBD1 matches 9 bases. The input for sequencing was PBMCs, taken around atezolizumab (anti-PD-L1) treatment. The receptor was derived from a woman aged 55-75 years with urothelial cancer. The CDR3 sequence is CASSYPWDRVIEQYF. The DNA for the CDR3 is TGTGCCAGCAGTTACCCTTGGGACAGGGTGATCGAGCAGTACTTC.